This TCR beta chain comes out of a study of blood T cell repertoires in COVID-19. Overall study context: Acute and convalescent COVID-19 specimens originated in the United States, Italy and Spain. PBMCs, B-cell-depleted T cells, or T cells were the source of the cDNA or gDNA that made up the material.

In the authors' methods: The assay estimated nucleated cells by amplifying reference gene primers. Measured with immunoSEQ multiplex PCR; TCRdb has only the in-frame clones, and not every one. V, J and clone size are those of that table, while D and trimming were read from the DNA. The sample consists of tens of thousands of clones, approximately 95% of them appearing once. Trimming stripped 11 bases from V and 4 bases from J, with 14 bases between. Germline CDR1 reads LNHDA; CDR2 reads SQIVND (reference sequence). CDR3 length: 12 residues. Sequencing was done on a sample of peripheral blood. This clonotype was sampled from a man between 65 and 79 years old with active COVID-19. The chain links TRBV19 to TRBJ1-1; no clear D gene. The DNA of the CDR3 is TGTGCCTCTATGGGTCGGGTCACTGAAGCTTTCTTT. Protein product: CASMGRVTEAFF.